Shown below are 11 T cell receptor beta chains from a single sample sequenced in a study of regulatory T cells in long-lasting Graves disease. Time point noted: newly diagnosed GD, antithyroid drugs for less than 3 months. Generation of the TCR library employed RNA extracted from PBMCs. Through Arm-PCR of CDR3 regions and iRepertoire HTBI primers, TCR beta libraries were built. TCRdb ran MiXCR on the multiplex PCR reads and lists one entry per CDR3 protein. The table includes 200,000 to 250,000 distinct CDR3 sequences, around a fifth detected once. The sample also formed part of further work on T cells in Graves' hyperthyroidism and ophthalmopathy.

Source: peripheral blood mononuclear cells (PBMCs), taken at new diagnosis, from a patient treated with antithyroid drugs. Source of these receptors: a woman aged 25 to 39 with Graves disease.

This clonotype appeared a few times. The chain is built from TRBV4-1 and TRBJ1-1; the D gene is possibly TRBD1 (5 bases). The CDR3 extends over 15 amino acids. V dropped 1 base and J dropped 1 base, with 10 bases sitting between them. CDR1 MGHRA and CDR2 YSYEKL come from the germline V gene. The CDR3 DNA is TGCGCCAGCAGCCAAGGGGGGGGTAGGAACACTGAAGCTTTCTTT. It specifies CASSQGGGRNTEAFF.

This clonotype was picked up many times. J is TRBJ2-7 and V is TRBV12-3 or TRBV12-4; D is perhaps TRBD1 (5 bases). V dropped 6 bases and J dropped 2 bases, with 17 bases sitting between them. The length of the CDR3 is 15 residues. The CDR3 loop reads CASRPTGQGTYEQYF. For the CDR3, the DNA is TGTGCCAGCAGACCCACAGGTCAAGGGACCTACGAGCAGTACTTC.

This clonotype was observed many times. This rearrangement joins TRBV5-1 to TRBJ2-5; TRBD2 matches at 11 bases. This CDR3 spans 13 amino acids. Germline V gene data show CDR1 as SGHRS and CDR2 as YFSETQ. J was trimmed by 5 bases and V by 5 bases; bases with no gene match: 2. CDR3 sequence reads: CASRLAGAETQYF. In DNA form, the CDR3 reads TGCGCCAGCAGACTAGCGGGAGCGGAGACCCAGTACTTC.

This clonotype was recorded many times. The chain has TRBV19 and TRBJ2-2; D not resolved. Trimming cost V 2 bases and J 10 bases, with 5 bases left between them. There are 11 residues in the CDR3. The V gene's germline CDR1 is LNHDA and CDR2 SQIVND (reference sequence). The CDR3 loop is CASSIFQELFF. CDR3 sequence (DNA): TGTGCCAGTAGTATATTTCAGGAGCTGTTTTTT.

In this sample, this clonotype turned up many times. The rearrangement joins TRBV28 to TRBJ2-7; D could derive from TRBD1 or TRBD2 (5 bases each). The CDR3 covers 16 residues. V was cut by 6 bases and J by 2 bases, with 20 bases left in between. Germline CDR1 MDHEN, CDR2 SYDVKM. This CDR3 is CASSLSPGTDPYEQYF. The CDR3 bases are TGTGCCAGCAGCCTTAGCCCCGGGACCGACCCCTACGAGCAGTACTTC.

This clonotype was observed many times. This rearrangement joins TRBV30 to TRBJ2-7; TRBD1 is a possible D gene (6 bases). Between the trimmed V and J ends, which lost 5 bases and 7 bases, there was a span of 18 bases. Germline-derived CDR1 and CDR2 are GTSNPN and SVGIG (reference sequence). The CDR3 contains 13 residues. CDR3: CAWGSGTFREQYF. The CDR3 DNA follows: TGTGCCTGGGGGTCTGGGACATTTCGTGAGCAGTACTTC.

This clonotype was detected many times. The chain uses TRBV6-2 or TRBV6-3 and TRBJ1-1; possible D gene TRBD1, 5 bases. Trimming took 5 bases from V and 1 from J, leaving 17 bases between them. The CDR3 sequence is 16 residues long. CDR1 is MNHEY, CDR2 SVGEGT, per germline. CDR3 sequence reads: CASSLTRTTGNTEAFF. In DNA form, the CDR3 reads TGTGCCAGCAGTCTTACCCGAACTACAGGGAACACTGAAGCTTTCTTT.

The chain is built from TRBV10-3 and TRBJ1-2; unclear D gene. CDR1 is ENHRY and CDR2 is SYGVKD in the germline V gene. The V end was cut by 3 bases, the J end by 4 bases, with 12 bases between. This CDR3 comprises 14 residues. CDR3 residues: CAISDPEWTYGYTF. The CDR3, as DNA: TGTGCCATCAGTGATCCAGAGTGGACCTATGGCTACACCTTC.

At least ten counts were recorded for this clonotype. The chain uses TRBV28 and TRBJ1-6; D is uncertain. The V and J ends lost 6 bases and 3 bases respectively, with 12 bases between them. This CDR3 has 15 residues. Germline V gene lookup returns CDR1 MDHEN and CDR2 SYDVKM. The CDR3 is CASRIYNNYNSPLHF. The CDR3 DNA is TGTGCCAGCAGGATATACAACAACTATAATTCACCCCTCCACTTT.

This clonotype was detected ten times or more. This sequence joins TRBV15 and TRBJ1-3; no firm D call. The V end was cut by 0 bases, the J end by 6 bases, with 6 bases between. CDR1 is LNHNV and CDR2 is YYDKDF in the germline V gene (reference sequence). The CDR3 consists of 13 residues. In nucleotides, the CDR3 is TGTGCCACCAGCAGAGATGGGGAAAACACCATATATTTT. As protein: CATSRDGENTIYF.

This clonotype was recorded many times. This chain links TRBV5-1 with TRBJ1-1; D is perhaps TRBD1 (6 bases). Per germline, CDR1 SGHRS and CDR2 YFSETQ. The CDR3 consists of 15 residues. Trimming took off 3 bases at V and 10 bases at J, with 22 bases between the two ends. CDR3 bases: TGCGCCAGCAGCTCGGCCTCTGTAACAGGGCTCCCAGCTTTCTTT. Translation gives CASSSASVTGLPAFF.